A single T cell receptor beta chain is shown here with its context. Its antigen is unidentified. This sample stems from a study of T cell responses to AZD1222 COVID-19 vaccine. As for the study in general: Both about-4-week and about-12-week second-dose recipients were combined. Findings of the study overall: Spike-wide vaccine-associated CD4 TCRs dominated at 160-218 and 743-854. Elevations in Spike-specific TCR breadth and depth followed administration of two AZD1222 doses.

The data were produced by immunoSEQ multiplex PCR, yet TCRdb's version contains in-frame clones alone and is incomplete. Here the sample spans 94,000 or so clones, around 90% being singletons. This CDR3 is 18 amino acids long. Germline CDR1 MNHEY, CDR2 SVGEGT. The ends lost 4 bases at V and 0 bases at J; junction bases unmatched: 8. The source material was peripheral blood, sampled on day 0 of AZD1222 vaccination. This sequence originates from an adult in good health. The V and J genes are TRBV6-2 or TRBV6-3 and TRBJ2-1; 11 bases line up with TRBD2. The chain's CDR3 is CASSSGGLAESSYNEQFF. In nucleotides, the CDR3 is TGTGCCAGCAGTTCCGGGGGACTAGCGGAAAGCTCCTACAATGAGCAGTTCTTC.